Listed below are T cell receptor beta chains from one sample, sequenced in a study of CXCR3-negative and CXCR3-positive naive CD8 T cells. Following a re-call of the 5' RACE reads, TCRdb has one entry per CDR3 protein and lacks DNA. The sample totals roughly 39,000 distinct CDR3 sequences. Sequencing was performed on memory CD8+ T cells from blood. The receptors here all came from a human donor in good health. Some clones in this sample may be carry-over from other donors' samples. Each CDR3 is given with its conserved first and last residue. Part of the rows lack a size; the others show once, few, many or a class for expanded clones.

j_call v_call clone_size cdr3_aa
TRBJ1-5 TRBV29-1 - CSVEGGYNQPQHF
TRBJ2-1 TRBV2 - CASRSTSGGMEQFF
TRBJ2-1 TRBV5-1 - CASSSQPIDEQFF
TRBJ1-3 TRBV20-1 - CSAPERDDSGNTIYF
TRBJ2-3 TRBV7-9 - CASSLYSDTQYF
TRBJ2-3 TRBV7-6 - CASKSPGEDTQYF
TRBJ2-3 TRBV12-3/TRBV12-4 - CASSPLPGGGTDTQYF
TRBJ1-1 TRBV6-2/TRBV6-3 - CASSGSNTEAFF
TRBJ2-1 TRBV6-4 - CASSDSGGHDEQFF
TRBJ1-2 TRBV4-3 - CASSPRWAVPNYGYTF
TRBJ1-4 TRBV7-9 - CASSNHPPVQATNEKLFF
TRBJ2-1 TRBV29-1 - CSAWDVDNEQFF
TRBJ2-1 TRBV28 - CASSLRDRVWSYNEQFF
TRBJ2-3 TRBV9 - CASSVVSGVDTQYF
TRBJ1-2 TRBV4-1 - CASSQLLVRTGERNGYTF
TRBJ2-1 TRBV7-9 - CASSLGSGNEQFF
TRBJ1-4 TRBV4-3 - CASSQDRNIGVYEKLFF
TRBJ1-1 TRBV20-1 - CSALGQRSRVAEAFF
TRBJ2-7 TRBV7-9 - CASSHRDTTLYEQYF
TRBJ2-3 TRBV20-1 - CSARDLGQGDTDTQYF
TRBJ2-1 TRBV25-1 - CASSGVLEAAEQFF
TRBJ2-3 TRBV7-8 - CASSSRLAGPHGAQYF
TRBJ2-7 TRBV29-1 - CSIQWAGSEQYF
TRBJ1-1 TRBV29-1 - CSVEFGTPEAFF
TRBJ1-2 TRBV29-1 - CSVEAPDRAHGYTF
TRBJ2-7 TRBV4-3 - CASSQDRGGPVDEQYF
TRBJ1-1 TRBV7-9 - CASSPGAGTEAFF
TRBJ2-1 TRBV6-2/TRBV6-3 - CASSYVETNEQFF
TRBJ1-2 TRBV4-3 - CASSQDDIEGAAGYTF
TRBJ2-5 TRBV6-2/TRBV6-3 - CASSYNEVGETQYF
TRBJ2-5 TRBV14 - CASSQEGPLRRGETQYF
TRBJ1-2 TRBV5-1 - CASSLDRAVYTF
TRBJ1-2 TRBV29-1 - CSVETDVEGYTF
TRBJ2-3 TRBV6-5 - CASSPTADTQYF
TRBJ2-5 TRBV29-1 - CSVEGAQETQYF
TRBJ2-7 TRBV7-8 medium-sized CASSYPGTGDYEQYF